Below, 11 T cell receptor beta chains from the same sample are listed, as sequenced in a study of response to subunit inactivated influenza vaccine. TCRdb reprocessed the RT-PCR reads via MiXCR and lists one record per CDR3 protein. The sample has hundreds of thousands of distinct CDR3 sequences; approximately 12% are singletons. The source was PBMCs from blood, collected on the day of vaccination. The receptors shown here come from a man aged 50-59 years who received an inactivated influenza vaccine.

The CDR3 bases are TGTGCCAGCTGCCAAGGTTATATTAAGGGACTAGCGGAAGAGACCCAGTACTTC. Protein sequence: CASCQGYIKGLAEETQYF. This chain uses TRBV28 with TRBJ2-5; 11 bases agree with TRBD2. This CDR3 contains 18 residues. Germline CDR1 reads MDHEN; CDR2 reads SYDVKM. J lost 3 bases, V lost 8 bases, and 17 bases had no gene match. Complete variable domain (other parts from reference TRBV28 and TRBJ2-5): DVKVTQSSRYLVKRTGEKVFLECVQDMDHENMFWYRQDPGLGLRLIYFSYDVKMKEKGDIPEGYSVSREKKERFSLILESASTNQTSMYLCASCQGYIKGLAEETQYFGPGTRLLVL.

This clonotype was observed at least ten times. The chain couples TRBV5-1 to TRBJ2-7; a possible D gene is TRBD1 (6 bases). V was trimmed by 2 bases and J by 6 bases, leaving 12 bases between them. The CDR3 is made up of 13 amino acids. Per the germline V gene, CDR1 is SGHRS and CDR2 is YFSETQ. Here the CDR3 reads CASSLQGVSEQYF. CDR3 bases: TGCGCCAGCAGCTTACAGGGTGTTAGCGAGCAGTACTTC.

In its sample, this clonotype was seen a few times. This chain uses TRBV27 with TRBJ2-3; D unclear. The CDR3 runs to 16 residues. V lost 4 bases and J 0 bases, leaving 14 bases between the germline ends. Germline lookup yields CDR1 MNHEY and CDR2 SMNVEV (reference sequence). The CDR3 reads CASSSRRLTSTDTQYF. CDR3 DNA: TGTGCCAGCAGTTCCAGACGGTTAACTAGCACAGATACGCAGTATTTT.

This clonotype was seen a handful of times. The rearrangement uses TRBV30 and TRBJ2-4, with 7 bases matching TRBD1. The CDR3 runs to 15 residues. In germline, CDR1 is GTSNPN, CDR2 SVGIG (reference sequence). With V trimmed by 1 base and J by 2 bases, 5 bases remained unmatched. The CDR3 here is CAWSDGDSPKNIQYF. The CDR3 region has the DNA TGTGCCTGGAGTGACGGGGACAGCCCCAAAAACATTCAGTACTTC.

Ten or more counts support this clonotype. The chain has TRBV7-9 and TRBJ2-1; D is possibly TRBD1 (5 bases). This CDR3 region has 15 residues. Trimming removed 5 bases at V and 4 bases at J, with 15 bases between. The germline V gene encodes CDR1 SEHNR and CDR2 FQNEAQ (reference sequence). The CDR3 reads CASSLDSPLYNEQFF. The CDR3 region has the DNA TGTGCCAGCAGCCTAGACAGTCCCCTTTACAATGAGCAGTTCTTC.

This clonotype was detected a few times. The chain links TRBV4-2 to TRBJ2-1, with 8 nucleotides matching TRBD2. V shed 0 bases, J shed 4 bases, and the junction held 8 bases outside the gene matches. Germline assignment: CDR1 LGHNA and CDR2 YNFKEQ. The CDR3 consists of 17 residues. The CDR3 region is CASSQDRSGVGYNEQFF. In DNA form, the CDR3 reads TGTGCCAGCAGCCAAGACCGTAGCGGGGTAGGGTACAATGAGCAGTTCTTC.

V gene TRBV24-1 combines with J gene TRBJ2-1; the match to TRBD1 covers 7 bases. Germline V gives CDR1 KGHDR, CDR2 SFDVKD. This CDR3 has 14 amino acids. The trim removed 4 bases at V and 10 bases at J, leaving 9 bases unmatched. The CDR3 region has the DNA TGTGCCACCAGTGACCAATCGAGGGACAGAGAGCAGTTCTTC. Translating gives CATSDQSRDREQFF.

The chain couples TRBV18 to TRBJ2-3, with D perhaps matching TRBD1 (6 bases). Per the germline V gene, CDR1 is KGHSH and CDR2 is LQKENI. V was shortened by 1 base and J by 3 bases, with 11 bases between the two germline ends. There are 15 residues in the CDR3. CDR3 protein: CASSPRGGVTDTQYF. The CDR3 DNA reads TGTGCCAGCTCACCACGAGGGGGTGTTACAGATACGCAGTATTTT. The full variable domain, its missing parts supplied by reference TRBV18 and TRBJ2-3, is NAGVMQNPRHLVRRRGQEARLRCSPMKGHSHVYWYRQLPEEGLKFMVYLQKENIIDESGMPKERFSAEFPKEGPSILRIQQVVRGDSAAYFCASSPRGGVTDTQYFGPGTRLTVL.

The chain links TRBV2 to TRBJ1-5; no clear D. Germline loops: CDR1 SNHLY, CDR2 FYNNEI. This CDR3 comprises 15 residues. V was shortened by 1 base and J by 0 bases, with 7 bases between the two germline ends. The CDR3 nucleotides read TGTGCCAGCAGTGAAGACCAATATAGCAATCAGCCCCAGCATTTT. Translation gives CASSEDQYSNQPQHF.

Here the CDR3 reads CASSARASGFQETQYF. Here the CDR3 DNA reads TGTGCCAGCAGCGCCCGGGCTAGCGGGTTCCAAGAGACCCAGTACTTC. V is TRBV11-2 and J is TRBJ2-5; 8 nucleotides match TRBD2. Germline loops: CDR1 SGHAT, CDR2 FQNNGV. The trim removed 5 bases at V and 1 base at J, leaving 9 bases unmatched. This CDR3 contains 16 residues.

In this sample, this clonotype turned up many times. The chain uses TRBV10-3 and TRBJ1-5; the match to TRBD1 covers 9 bases. The junction had 7 bases not matched to a gene; V was cut back by 10 bases and J by 3 bases. Germline CDR1 ENHRY, CDR2 SYGVKD. The CDR3 covers 14 residues. For the CDR3, the DNA is TGTGCCAGCAGAAGGGACAGGGACAATCAGCCCCAGCATTTT. This encodes CASRRDRDNQPQHF.